This T cell receptor (beta chain) was found in a study of response to subunit inactivated influenza vaccine (dated by TCRdb to between 2018 and 2020). For context, the study as a whole: Deep quantitative profiling of the T cell receptor repertoire was used in the study to follow responses to a trivalent subunit inactivated influenza vaccine. Broader findings and caveats from the paper: According to the authors, only a limited number of new T cells may be recruited by each seasonal influenza vaccination.

Library generation was performed with RT-PCR. The sample was run on an Illumina HiSeq 2500. TCRdb cleaned the public reads at Q25 with fastp, built clones with MiXCR and kept in-frame beta chains. Every entry covers one CDR3 protein and lists the most common genes and DNA from its rows. For this sample the table gives roughly 160,000 distinct CDR3 sequences, of which about 10% were detected only once. The ten biggest clones cover about 40% of the sample. This clonotype was seen a few times. The specificity of this receptor is unknown. Within one base of it there is no much larger clone, and no base qualities were kept. Based on the germline V gene, the CDR1 and CDR2 sequences are WSHSY and SAAADI. Including the terminal cysteine and phenylalanine, the CDR3 comprises 12 residues. Only CDR3 DNA is held: 36 bases, read in frame from base 1. Deletion took 2 bases off V and 2 bases off J, with a span of 4 bases between the germline ends.

This sequence uses TRBV10-2 and TRBJ2-7; the D gene lacks a confident call. The receptor comes from a man between 50 and 69 years old who received an inactivated influenza vaccine. Donor details come from another sample of the same person, matched by shared clones. The sample in question was CD8+ T cells sorted from PBMCs, obtained less than 30 months after vaccination. The encoded CDR3 is CASSEGTYEQYF. The nucleotides read TGCGCCAGCAGTGAGGGGACCTACGAGCAGTACTTC.